These 13 T cell receptor beta chains were all obtained from the same sample, sequenced in a study of cytomegalovirus exposure and HLA in healthy donors. A multiplex PCR was run with 60 Vbeta primers and 13 Jbeta primers. Method: immunoSEQ multiplex PCR; TCRdb's copy keeps in-frame clones and lacks some. This repertoire shows about 150,000 clones, approximately 80% found once; its top ten account for approximately 4%. Sequences were obtained from PBMCs. The origin of the receptors is a woman in her forties in good health and CMV-seronegative.

J is TRBJ1-2 and V is TRBV10-1, with D uncertain. This CDR3 is 12 amino acids long. V was cut by 4 bases and J by 5 bases, with 8 bases left in between. Germline CDR1 and CDR2: WNHNN and SYGVQD (reference sequence). CDR3 coding DNA: TGCGCCAGCAGTGCGGCGGATTATGGCTACACCTTC. Translation: CASSAADYGYTF.

The chain recombines TRBV5-1 with TRBJ2-7; TRBD1 is a possible D gene (5 bases). The CDR3 is 13 residues long. Germline CDR1 reads SGHRS; CDR2 reads YFSETQ. Trimming stripped 4 bases from V and 1 base from J, with 9 bases between. CDR3 DNA: TGCGCCAGCAGCCCAGGGCTATCCTACGAGCAGTACTTC. Translated, it gives CASSPGLSYEQYF.

There are a few counts of this clone. This chain uses TRBV28 with TRBJ1-1, with D tentatively TRBD1 (5 bases). Trimming shortened V by 5 bases and J by 12 bases, and 16 bases separated the two germline ends. From germline, CDR1 is MDHEN and CDR2 SYDVKM. This CDR3 is 12 amino acids long. CDR3 nucleotides: TGTGCCAGCAGTCTAGGTGACCCAGGGTCTTTCTTT. Its protein is CASSLGDPGSFF.

The chain recombines TRBV6-4 with TRBJ1-2; a weak D match, TRBD1 (5 bases). Germline V gene lookup returns CDR1 MRHNA and CDR2 SNTAGT. This CDR3 contains 15 residues. The V end was cut by 4 bases, the J end by 0 bases, with 12 bases between. The CDR3 DNA reads TGTGCCAGCAGTGTCGACAGCATCTCTAACTATGGCTACACCTTC. Translating gives CASSVDSISNYGYTF.

The CDR3 is CASSSTGDSGNTIYF. The CDR3 DNA reads TGTGCCAGCAGCTCGACAGGGGACTCTGGAAACACCATATATTTT. V usage is TRBV7-9 and J usage is TRBJ1-3, with 8 bases matching TRBD1. J lost 0 bases, V lost 4 bases, and 2 bases had no gene match. CDR3 length: 15 amino acids. Germline V gene data show CDR1 as SEHNR and CDR2 as FQNEAQ (reference sequence).

The chain links TRBV10-1 to TRBJ2-7; 9 bases are a match to TRBD2. The CDR3 has 14 amino acids. Germline CDR1 is WNHNN and CDR2 is SYGVQD (reference sequence). J was trimmed by 9 bases and V by 2 bases; bases with no gene match: 8. CDR3 coding DNA: TGCGCCAGCAGTGAGGGGGTAGCGGGAGTCCGGCAGTACTTC. Translating it yields CASSEGVAGVRQYF.

Turning to this clone: The junction shows a germline mismatch at one end, possibly a read error. This chain joins TRBV7-9 and TRBJ2-3, with 8 bases that match TRBD2. The germline V gene encodes CDR1 SEHNR and CDR2 FQNEAQ (reference sequence). CDR3 size: 14 residues. The CDR3 coding sequence is TGTTCCAGCAGCTCGGGAGGGGGATCAGATACGCAGTATTTT. Residues: CSSSSGGGSDTQYF.

The V call is TRBV5-1, the J call TRBJ1-2, with TRBD1 matching 7 bases. This CDR3 contains 15 residues. Trimming removed 0 bases from V and 6 bases from J; junction bases left unmatched: 8. Germline CDR1 SGHRS, CDR2 YFSETQ. The DNA of the CDR3 is TGCGCCAGCAGCTTGGGCGGGCAGGGGGGCCATGGCTACACCTTC. Its translation is CASSLGGQGGHGYTF.

This chain's CDR3 is CASTLEWTGGYAFF. CDR3 in DNA: TGTGCCAGCACCCTAGAGTGGACAGGGGGCTATGCTTTCTTT. The chain links TRBV2 to TRBJ1-1, with TRBD1 matching over 11 bases. Trimming cost V 7 bases and J 11 bases; bases outside gene matches: 12. CDR3 size: 14 residues. Germline V gives CDR1 SNHLY, CDR2 FYNNEI.

The chain combines TRBV7-8 with TRBJ1-6; TRBD1 agrees at 7 bases. This CDR3 is 14 amino acids long. Germline CDR1 SGHVS, CDR2 FQNEAQ. With V trimmed by 5 bases and J by 7 bases, 5 bases remained unmatched. As DNA, the CDR3 is TGTGCCAGCAGCACAGGGACAGACAATTCACCCCTCCACTTT. It specifies CASSTGTDNSPLHF.

The V and J genes are TRBV6-1 and TRBJ2-1; possibly TRBD2 for D (5 bases). This CDR3 has 12 residues. Per germline, CDR1 MNHNS and CDR2 SASEGT. Trimming left V 7 bases short and J 12 bases short, with 16 bases between. CDR3 DNA sequence: TGTGCCAGCATGATTGTGGCGGGTGGGCAGTTCTTC. Translating it yields CASMIVAGGQFF.

The gene calls are TRBV30 and TRBJ2-1; 11 bases fit TRBD1. V lost 2 bases, J lost 6 bases, and 6 bases stayed unmatched. The germline V gene encodes CDR1 GTSNPN and CDR2 SVGIG (reference sequence). This CDR3 comprises 15 residues. CDR3 in DNA: TGTGCCTGGAGTATAGGACAGGGGGCCCGCAATGAGCAGTTCTTC. Translation: CAWSIGQGARNEQFF.

The genes are TRBV11-2 and TRBJ2-3; D might be TRBD2 (6 bases). This CDR3 is built from 16 residues. V lost 1 base, J lost 0 bases, and 11 bases lay in between. Germline values: CDR1 SGHAT, CDR2 FQNNGV. The CDR3 here is CASSLAMGTSTDTQYF. The CDR3 region has the DNA TGTGCCAGCAGCTTAGCTATGGGGACTAGCACAGATACGCAGTATTTT.